What follows is one T cell receptor (beta chain) and its context. Its antigen is undetermined. With V trimmed by 2 bases and J by 7 bases, 5 bases remained unmatched. CDR3 length: 14 amino acids. Looked up from germline, CDR1 is MNHEY and CDR2 is SVGAGI. TCRdb's table, derived via immunoSEQ multiplex PCR, lists solely in-frame clones and lacks some. The sample has 110,000 to 150,000 clones; around nine tenths are singletons. The data belong to a study of graft-versus-host responses after intestinal transplantation. The chain links TRBV6-5 to TRBJ1-3, with 7 nucleotides matching TRBD1. The material sequenced was unstimulated CD4+ T cells sorted from spleen or lymph node cells, taken before intestinal transplant. This receptor was taken from a human donor who received an intestinal transplant. In nucleotides, the CDR3 is TGTGCCAGCAGTTACGGACAGGACGGGAACACCATATATTTT. This gives the protein CASSYGQDGNTIYF.